This entry lists 18 T cell receptor beta chains sequenced from one sample in a study of shared T cell receptors in the human thymus. Measured with immunoSEQ multiplex PCR; TCRdb has only the in-frame clones, and not every one. Of 540,000 or so clones in the sample, 75% to 85% were seen once. Separately, the same data were catalogued under a study of human thymus T cells.

The sample comprised thymocytes. The receptors were gathered from a boy less than two years old with a congenital heart defect.

A single count supports this clone. This chain's CDR3 is CASSQEGQGFSYEQYF. The CDR3 DNA is TGTGCCAGCAGCCAAGAGGGGCAGGGGTTTTCCTACGAGCAGTACTTC. J is TRBJ2-7 and V is TRBV4-2, with a possible D match to TRBD1 (6 bases). The germline V gene has CDR1 LGHNA and CDR2 YNFKEQ. The V end was cut by 0 bases, the J end by 1 base, with 13 bases between. CDR3 length: 16 residues.

This chain joins TRBV11-2 and TRBJ1-2, with D possibly being TRBD1 (6 bases). V was trimmed by 4 bases and J by 5 bases, leaving 17 bases between them. CDR3 length: 15 residues. Germline V CDR1 and CDR2: SGHAT, FQNNGV. The CDR3 reads CASSSHRDLGYGYTF. The CDR3 nucleotides are TGTGCCAGCAGCTCCCACAGGGACCTAGGATATGGCTACACCTTC. Supplemented by reference TRBV11-2 and TRBJ1-2, the full variable domain reads EAGVAQSPRYKIIEKRQSVAFWCNPISGHATLYWYQQILGQGPKLLIQFQNNGVVDDSQLPKDRFSAERLKGVDSTLKIQPAKLEDSAVYLCASSSHRDLGYGYTFGSGTRLTVV.

In its sample, this clone was seen once. The rearrangement joins TRBV27 to TRBJ2-7; D perhaps matches TRBD2 (6 bases). V lost 0 bases and J lost 4, with 19 bases in between. CDR1 is MNHEY, CDR2 SMNVEV, per germline (reference sequence). This CDR3 is 17 amino acids long. In nucleotides, the CDR3 is TGTGCCAGCAGTTTATCGTCCCCCTTTAGCGGAGAGTACGAGCAGTACTTC. It translates to CASSLSSPFSGEYEQYF.

This chain connects TRBV11-3 to TRBJ2-7; 8 positions match TRBD1. The ends lost 6 bases at V and 4 bases at J; junction bases unmatched: 8. This CDR3 comprises 14 residues. Germline-derived CDR1 and CDR2 are SGHNT and YENEEA. CDR3 sequence: CASRSTGDFYEQYF. The CDR3 coding sequence is TGTGCCAGCAGATCGACAGGGGATTTTTACGAGCAGTACTTC.

The V gene is TRBV5-1, the J gene TRBJ2-5, with a tentative D call TRBD1 (6 bases). The V and J ends lost 4 bases and 5 bases respectively, with 18 bases between them. CDR3 length equals 15 residues. Per the germline V gene, CDR1 is SGHRS and CDR2 is YFSETQ. CDR3 sequence reads: CASSGRDTRGETQYF. The CDR3 DNA is TGCGCCAGCAGCGGCCGGGACACCCGCGGGGAGACCCAGTACTTC.

This rearrangement joins TRBV7-9 to TRBJ2-7; a possible D gene is TRBD2 (6 bases). Trimming took 3 bases from V and 4 from J, leaving 13 bases between them. The CDR3 sequence is 14 residues long. Germline-derived CDR1 and CDR2 are SEHNR and FQNEAQ (reference sequence). The CDR3 nucleotides read TGTGCCAGCAGCTTGTGGACTACCCCTTACGAGCAGTACTTC. Encoded protein: CASSLWTTPYEQYF.

The CDR3 sequence: CASSQEASAGGHTGELFF. CDR3 nucleotides: TGCGCCAGCAGCCAAGAGGCGTCAGCGGGAGGGCACACCGGGGAGCTGTTTTTT. The gene calls are TRBV4-3 and TRBJ2-2; 10 nucleotides line up with TRBD2. Germline CDR1 is LGHNA and CDR2 is YSLEER. The CDR3 consists of 18 residues. The junction had 7 bases not matched to a gene; V was cut back by 0 bases and J by 3 bases.

The rearrangement joins TRBV29-1 to TRBJ1-2; 7 bases are a match to TRBD1. CDR1 is SQVTM, CDR2 ANQGSEA, per germline. The CDR3 has 12 amino acids. J gave up 4 bases and V 5 bases, and 4 bases lay outside the gene matches. The CDR3: CSVLTGSYGYTF. The CDR3 DNA follows: TGCAGCGTTCTGACAGGGAGCTATGGCTACACCTTC.

The chain combines TRBV6-1 with TRBJ2-5; 7 nucleotides match TRBD1. Germline V gene sequence: CDR1 MNHNS, CDR2 SASEGT. Germline trimming cut 10 bases from V and 3 bases from J; bases unmatched to any gene: 11. This CDR3 has 14 residues. This CDR3 is CATLATGTKETQYF. CDR3 in DNA: TGTGCCACCCTCGCGACAGGGACCAAAGAGACCCAGTACTTC.

This clone was counted only a few times. The chain joins TRBV7-2 to TRBJ2-7; possibly TRBD2 for D (5 bases). Per germline, CDR1 SGHTA and CDR2 FQGNSA. Trimming stripped 3 bases from V and 3 bases from J, with 15 bases between. This CDR3 has 15 residues. The CDR3 loop is CASSFGGPPVYEQYF. The CDR3 DNA reads as TGTGCCAGCAGCTTTGGAGGCCCGCCCGTCTACGAGCAGTACTTC.

This sequence joins TRBV19 and TRBJ2-1, with D hard to call. This CDR3 region has 14 residues. Trimming stripped 4 bases from V and 8 bases from J, with 15 bases between. Per germline, CDR1 LNHDA and CDR2 SQIVND (reference sequence). In nucleotides, the CDR3 is TGTGCCAGTAGTACCTATTCTCGTCGGTATGAGCAGTTCTTC. Amino acid sequence: CASSTYSRRYEQFF. The variable domain in full, completed from reference TRBV19 and TRBJ2-1, reads DGGITQSPKYLFRKEGQNVTLSCEQNLNHDAMYWYRQDPGQGLRLIYYSQIVNDFQKGDIAEGYSVSREKKESFPLTVTSAQKNPTAFYLCASSTYSRRYEQFFGPGTRLTVL.

As concerns this clone: Within the sample, other DNA sequences also encode this same CDR3. This sequence joins TRBV11-2 and TRBJ1-5; TRBD1 matches at 7 bases. The CDR3 length is 12 residues. CDR1 is SGHAT, CDR2 FQNNGV, per germline. Unmatched junction bases numbered 1, after V lost 5 bases and J lost 6 bases. CDR3 loop: CASSPGGQPQHF. In DNA, the CDR3 is TGTGCCAGCAGCCCAGGGGGTCAGCCCCAGCATTTT.

The gene calls are TRBV9 and TRBJ2-1; D might be TRBD2 (6 bases). The CDR3 is 15 amino acids. Trimming shortened V by 5 bases and J by 8 bases, and 20 bases separated the two germline ends. Germline V CDR1 and CDR2: SGDLS, YYNGEE. The CDR3 here is CASSETNSREDEQFF. The CDR3 nucleotides read TGTGCCAGCAGTGAAACGAATTCTAGGGAGGATGAGCAGTTCTTC.

This clone was seen only once. The V and J genes are TRBV5-4 and TRBJ1-4; D not certain. V lost 0 bases and J 10 bases, leaving 13 bases between the germline ends. Germline CDR1 SGHNT, CDR2 YYREEE (reference sequence). This CDR3 contains 14 residues. The CDR3 loop is CASSLGAESGKLFF. DNA of the CDR3: TGTGCCAGCAGCTTGGGGGCAGAGAGCGGAAAACTGTTTTTT.

The chain has TRBV2 and TRBJ1-5, with TRBD1 matching 7 bases. Germline loops: CDR1 SNHLY, CDR2 FYNNEI. Trimming at V came to 4 bases and at J to 6 bases, leaving 6 bases not matched to a gene. This CDR3 spans 14 amino acids. CDR3 sequence reads: CASSGQGVFQPQHF. The CDR3 nucleotides read TGTGCCAGCAGTGGTCAGGGGGTGTTTCAGCCCCAGCATTTT.

This clone was counted between two and nine times. The rearrangement uses TRBV6-4 and TRBJ1-1, with D tentatively TRBD1 (6 bases). Between the trimmed V and J ends, which lost 4 bases and 0 bases, there was a span of 15 bases. Germline CDR1 and CDR2: MRHNA and SNTAGT. This CDR3 has 16 residues. The CDR3 loop is CASSASGTGMNTEAFF. The CDR3, as DNA: TGTGCCAGCAGTGCCTCGGGCACAGGGATGAACACTGAAGCTTTCTTT.

This clone was detected only a few times. The chain carries TRBV6-6 and TRBJ1-2; 8 positions agree with TRBD1. Germline values: CDR1 MNHNY, CDR2 SVGAGI (reference sequence). The CDR3 runs 15 residues. Trimming took 6 bases from V and 2 from J; bases not matched to a gene: 8. This chain's CDR3 is CASSPTDRANYGYTF. The DNA of the CDR3 is TGTGCCAGCAGCCCAACGGACAGGGCGAACTATGGCTACACCTTC.

This rearrangement joins TRBV14 to TRBJ2-3, with 8 bases fitting TRBD2. The V segment lost 0 bases and the J segment 3 bases; nucleotides outside the gene matches: 8. CDR1 and CDR2 from the germline V gene are SGHDN and FVKESK. The CDR3 is 17 amino acids. Here the CDR3 DNA reads TGTGCCAGCAGCCAAGAGACCCTGCGGGAGGCGACAGATACGCAGTATTTT. It codes for CASSQETLREATDTQYF.